The 18 T cell receptor beta chains below come from one sample, sequenced in a study of beta chain features in type 1 diabetes. The authors reverse transcribed all of the isolated RNA, so sequencing captured expressed TCRB transcripts. The assay was immunoSEQ multiplex PCR, and TCRdb's table has in-frame clones only and misses some. The sample shows about 250,000 clones, roughly 11% of them seen only once. These receptors have no known antigen. General observations from the study: People with Type 1 diabetes carried modestly yet significantly shorter TCRB CDR3s in all four CD4+ subsets.

Sequencing was performed on naive CD4+ T cells from blood. These receptors were obtained from a man younger than 40 with type 1 diabetes.

The J gene is TRBJ1-4, the V gene TRBV7-2, with TRBD1 matching over 10 bases. Trimming removed 5 bases from V and 6 bases from J; junction bases left unmatched: 9. Germline lookup yields CDR1 SGHTA and CDR2 FQGNSA. The CDR3 covers 16 residues. The CDR3 loop is CASSPRIGTGDEKLFF. Here the CDR3 DNA reads TGTGCCAGCAGCCCTAGGATTGGGACAGGGGATGAAAAACTGTTTTTT.

This clone has more than one count but fewer than ten. This chain uses TRBV6-5 with TRBJ1-2, with 10 nucleotides matching TRBD1. Per the germline V gene, CDR1 is MNHEY and CDR2 is SVGAGI. The CDR3 totals 14 residues. The V and J ends lost 6 bases and 6 bases, in that order; junction bases with no gene match: 7. CDR3 region: CASRSPGTGDGYTF. In nucleotides, the CDR3 is TGTGCCAGCAGGTCCCCCGGGACAGGGGATGGCTACACCTTC.

This clone was detected only a few times. The chain recombines TRBV7-9 with TRBJ2-5, with D tentatively TRBD1 (5 bases). The V end lost 5 bases, the J end lost 2 bases, and 9 bases lay between the germline ends. This CDR3 is 13 amino acids long. Germline-derived CDR1 and CDR2 are SEHNR and FQNEAQ (reference sequence). The CDR3 sequence: CASSVTAQETQYF. CDR3 sequence (DNA): TGTGCCAGCAGCGTGACAGCTCAAGAGACCCAGTACTTC. The variable domain in full, completed from reference TRBV7-9 and TRBJ2-5, reads DTGVSQNPRHKITKRGQNVTFRCDPISEHNRLYWYRQTLGQGPEFLTYFQNEAQLEKSRLLSDRFSAERPKGSFSTLEIQRTEQGDSAMYLCASSVTAQETQYFGPGTRLLVL.

This clone has only a few counts. The J gene is TRBJ1-2, the V gene TRBV4-3; maybe TRBD1 (5 bases). CDR1 LGHNA and CDR2 YSLEER come from the germline V gene. Trimming shortened V by 1 base and J by 0 bases, and 9 bases separated the two germline ends. The CDR3 contains 15 residues. CDR3 sequence: CASSQAGTSNYGYTF. For the CDR3, the DNA is TGCGCCAGCAGCCAAGCGGGGACTTCTAACTATGGCTACACCTTC.

The V call is TRBV6-1, the J call TRBJ1-5, with 7 bases lining up with TRBD1. V shed 7 bases, J shed 4 bases, and the junction held 4 bases outside the gene matches. This CDR3 contains 13 residues. Germline assignment: CDR1 MNHNS and CDR2 SASEGT. This CDR3 reads CASTTGLNQPQHF. The CDR3 nucleotides read TGTGCCAGCACGACAGGGTTAAATCAGCCCCAGCATTTT.

This clone has more than one count but fewer than ten. The chain employs TRBV29-1 and TRBJ1-2, with D uncertain. CDR3 length: 12 amino acids. Germline CDR1 is SQVTM and CDR2 is ANQGSEA. Trimming pared 6 bases from V and 4 bases from J, leaving 12 bases between. As DNA, the CDR3 is TGCAGCGTCGACTCGGCCTTCTATGGCTACACCTTC. Translated, it gives CSVDSAFYGYTF. The whole variable domain, remainder taken from reference TRBV29-1 and TRBJ1-2, is SAVISQKPSRDICQRGTSLTIQCQVDSQVTMMFWYRQQPGQSLTLIATANQGSEATYESGFVIDKFPISRPNLTFSTLTVSNMSPEDSSIYLCSVDSAFYGYTFGSGTRLTVV.

This clone occurred a few times. The rearrangement joins TRBV15 to TRBJ1-2, with D maybe TRBD1 (5 bases). The CDR3 totals 15 residues. Germline CDR1 reads LNHNV; CDR2 reads YYDKDF (reference sequence). V dropped 0 bases and J dropped 4 bases, with 12 bases sitting between them. The CDR3 nucleotides are TGTGCCACCAGCAGAGACCAACAGGTCCCCTATGGCTACACCTTC. Protein sequence: CATSRDQQVPYGYTF. Based on the CDR3 plus reference TRBV15 and TRBJ1-2, the full variable domain is DAMVIQNPRYQVTQFGKPVTLSCSQTLNHNVMYWYQQKSSQAPKLLFHYYDKDFNNEADTPDNFQSRRPNTSFCFLDIRSPGLGDTAMYLCATSRDQQVPYGYTFGSGTRLTVV.

This clone was seen a few times. This rearrangement joins TRBV7-9 to TRBJ2-1, with 8 positions matching TRBD2. In germline, CDR1 is SEHNR, CDR2 FQNEAQ (reference sequence). CDR3 length equals 19 residues. The ends lost 5 bases at V and 3 bases at J; junction bases unmatched: 18. The CDR3 bases are TGTGCCAGCAGCCCCTTCCCCCCTCGGACTAGCAGCGGCTACAATGAGCAGTTCTTC. It codes for CASSPFPPRTSSGYNEQFF.

This chain joins TRBV30 and TRBJ1-4; a weak D match, TRBD1 (5 bases). Per the germline V gene, CDR1 is GTSNPN and CDR2 is SVGIG (reference sequence). V was clipped by 5 bases and J by 5 bases, with 15 bases between them. The CDR3 runs 14 residues. The CDR3 loop reads CAWAVGGSNEKLFF. CDR3 in DNA: TGTGCCTGGGCGGTGGGGGGGTCAAATGAAAAACTGTTTTTT.

In its sample, this clone was seen once. The V gene is TRBV14, the J gene TRBJ2-5, with D possibly matching TRBD2 (6 bases). V gave up 2 bases and J gave up 4 bases, with 14 bases separating them. This CDR3 region has 15 residues. The V gene's germline CDR1 is SGHDN and CDR2 FVKESK. As DNA, the CDR3 is TGTGCCAGCAGCCAAAGACTAGGTAGAGCAGAGACCCAGTACTTC. Translating it yields CASSQRLGRAETQYF.

The chain couples TRBV5-4 to TRBJ1-1; 7 nucleotides agree with TRBD1. This CDR3 is 14 amino acids long. The V and J ends lost 4 bases and 3 bases, in that order; junction bases with no gene match: 6. Per the germline V gene, CDR1 is SGHNT and CDR2 is YYREEE (reference sequence). The CDR3 reads CASSLNRGHTEAFF. The CDR3 DNA is TGTGCCAGCAGCCTGAACAGGGGCCACACTGAAGCTTTCTTT.

The genes are TRBV5-1 and TRBJ2-1; TRBD1 matches at 8 bases. This CDR3 is 15 amino acids long. Germline V gene data show CDR1 as SGHRS and CDR2 as YFSETQ. J was trimmed by 3 bases and V by 5 bases; bases with no gene match: 7. CDR3 in amino acids: CASRTGGVDYNEQFF. The CDR3 region has the DNA TGCGCCAGCAGAACAGGGGGTGTAGACTACAATGAGCAGTTCTTC.

The J gene is TRBJ1-5, the V gene TRBV5-6; tentative D call: TRBD1 (5 bases). Germline V gene lookup returns CDR1 SGHDT and CDR2 YYEEEE. Trimming shortened V by 1 base and J by 3 bases, and 11 bases separated the two germline ends. The CDR3 contains 15 residues. CDR3 in DNA: TGTGCCAGCAGCTTGTCCCCGACAGTCAATCAGCCCCAGCATTTT. Protein: CASSLSPTVNQPQHF.

This clone was counted only a few times. The gene calls are TRBV7-9 and TRBJ2-7; 8 nucleotides agree with TRBD2. Germline trimming cut 2 bases from V and 5 bases from J; bases unmatched to any gene: 5. The CDR3 consists of 14 residues. CDR1 is SEHNR, CDR2 FQNEAQ, per germline (reference sequence). The CDR3 protein is CASSLTSGGDEQYF. The CDR3 DNA is TGTGCCAGCAGCTTAACCAGCGGGGGCGACGAGCAGTACTTC. Drawing the rest from reference TRBV7-9 and TRBJ2-7, the complete variable domain is DTGVSQNPRHKITKRGQNVTFRCDPISEHNRLYWYRQTLGQGPEFLTYFQNEAQLEKSRLLSDRFSAERPKGSFSTLEIQRTEQGDSAMYLCASSLTSGGDEQYFGPGTRLTVT.

This chain uses TRBV6-5 with TRBJ2-3, with unresolved D. This CDR3 region has 15 residues. Trimming took 6 bases from V and 2 from J, leaving 15 bases between them. Germline V gene sequence: CDR1 MNHEY, CDR2 SVGAGI. The CDR3 DNA is TGTGCCAGCAGAATTGGCGGCCCTATCACAGATACGCAGTATTTT. Encoded protein: CASRIGGPITDTQYF.

This clone was observed a few times. The rearrangement uses TRBV12-5 and TRBJ2-5, with TRBD2 as a possible D gene (6 bases). The CDR3 extends over 12 amino acids. V lost 9 bases and J lost 2, with 10 bases in between. Germline CDR1 LGHNT, CDR2 FRNRAP. CDR3 amino acids: CASGGVQETQYF. The DNA for the CDR3 is TGTGCTAGCGGGGGTGTACAAGAGACCCAGTACTTC.

This clone came up a few times. The chain is built from TRBV25-1 and TRBJ2-5, with 8 bases aligning to TRBD1. The germline CDR1 and CDR2 sequences are MGHDK and SYGVNS. Germline trimming cut 4 bases from V and 5 bases from J; bases unmatched to any gene: 15. The CDR3 covers 17 residues. The CDR3 is CASSGITRQGMWETQYF. As DNA, the CDR3 is TGTGCCAGCAGTGGAATAACCCGACAGGGGATGTGGGAGACCCAGTACTTC.

The chain carries TRBV19 and TRBJ2-5, with a weak D call TRBD2 (5 bases). The CDR3 loop spans 13 amino acids. Per the germline V gene, CDR1 is LNHDA and CDR2 is SQIVND (reference sequence). V lost 6 bases, J lost 4 bases, and 12 bases lay in between. CDR3 nucleotide sequence: TGTGCCAGTAGATTAGTTGGAGGAGAGACCCAGTACTTC. As protein: CASRLVGGETQYF.